This T cell receptor beta chain was captured by sequencing in a study of blood T cell repertoires in COVID-19. In the study overall: Acute-phase and convalescent COVID-19 samples originated in the United States, Italy and Spain. T cells, B-cell-depleted T cells, or PBMCs provided the cDNA or gDNA that served as material.

The germline V gene encodes CDR1 SGHTS and CDR2 YDEGEE. J gave up 1 base and V 5 bases, and 3 bases lay outside the gene matches. CDR3 length: 14 amino acids. In the authors' workflow: Researchers report that nucleated cell counts were estimated from reference gene primer amplification. TCRdb's table, derived via immunoSEQ multiplex PCR, lists solely in-frame clones and lacks some. That table supplies the V and J calls and clone size; D and trimming were determined from the DNA. The data hold some 150,000 clones, with 89% observed a single time. V is TRBV5-8 and J is TRBJ1-3; 7 bases are shared with TRBD1. The specimen sequenced was peripheral blood. The clonotype was recovered from a man in his fifties or sixties with acute or convalescent COVID-19. The CDR3 DNA sequence: TGTGCCAGCAGGCTGACAGGGTCTGGAAACACCATATATTTT. This translates into CASRLTGSGNTIYF.